This is a list of T cell receptor beta chains from one sample in a study of PD-1 blockade in classical Hodgkin lymphoma. Data came from immunoSEQ multiplex PCR; TCRdb stores just in-frame clones and leaves some out. This table holds roughly 70,000 clones, roughly 93% found once. Sequences were obtained from peripheral blood mononuclear cells (PBMCs). These receptor sequences come from a human donor with classical Hodgkin lymphoma. CDR3s include the opening cysteine and the closing phenylalanine or tryptophan. A D gene is named only where the DNA matches it firmly. Rows give clone size only sometimes, using once, few, many, or a class for an expanded clone.

cdr3_nt cdr3_aa v_call clone_size j_call d_call
TGTGCCAGTAGCCCGCTGCGAGGGTCTAAGAACACTGAAGCTTTCTTT CASSPLRGSKNTEAFF TRBV19 - TRBJ1-1 -
TGCGCCAGCCGCCAGGGGGCGCCACTTTATGGCTACACCTTC CASRQGAPLYGYTF TRBV5-1 - TRBJ1-2 TRBD1
TGTGCCAGCAGTAAAGAGGGCCCCCACTATGGCTACACCTTC CASSKEGPHYGYTF TRBV27 once TRBJ1-2 -
TGTGCCACCAGCACCTATCCGACTAGCACGGAGACCCAGTACTTC CATSTYPTSTETQYF TRBV15 - TRBJ2-5 TRBD2
TGTGCCAGCAGCGTGGACCTAACCAATGAGCAGTTCTTC CASSVDLTNEQFF TRBV11-3 - TRBJ2-1 -
TGTGCCAGCAGCTTGGCCCCCCAGCAGAACACTGAAGCTTTCTTT CASSLAPQQNTEAFF TRBV5-4 - TRBJ1-1 -
TGTGCCAGCAGCCAAGTAGGCTACGAGCAGTACTTC CASSQVGYEQYF TRBV14 - TRBJ2-7 -
TGTGCCAGCAGCAACCTCTACGAGCAGTACTTC CASSNLYEQYF TRBV28 - TRBJ2-7 -
TGCGCCAGCAGCTTGAACCCCAACTCTGGAAACACCATATATTTT CASSLNPNSGNTIYF TRBV5-1 - TRBJ1-3 -
TGTGCCAGCAGCTCCCCGAGACTAGCGGGAGACACAGATACGCAGTATTTT CASSSPRLAGDTDTQYF TRBV7-9 - TRBJ2-3 TRBD2
TGTGCCAGCAGCTTAATGGGAGCCGGGACTAGGGGGGATACGCAGTATTTT CASSLMGAGTRGDTQYF TRBV7-2 - TRBJ2-3 TRBD2
TGTGCCAGCAGCCAGGGGAGCTCCGGGGAGCTGTTTTTT CASSQGSSGELFF TRBV6-5 - TRBJ2-2 -
TGCGCCAGCAGCCAAGATTGGACAGGGATCGGCAATCAGCCCCAGCATTTT CASSQDWTGIGNQPQHF TRBV4-3 - TRBJ1-5 TRBD1
TGCGCCAGCAGCCAAGGCGTGACTAGCACAGATACGCAGTATTTT CASSQGVTSTDTQYF TRBV4-3 - TRBJ2-3 -
TGTGCCATCAGTGAGTCTCTATCGTGGGTCGGCACCTACGAGCAGTACTTC CAISESLSWVGTYEQYF TRBV10-3 - TRBJ2-7 -
TGTGCCAGCAGTTTAGGGGCAAAAAAAGGGGAAAAACTGTTTTTT CASSLGAKKGEKLFF TRBV28 - TRBJ1-4 -
TGTGCCAGCTCAAGGACAGGGAGTGACTATGGCTACACCTTC CASSRTGSDYGYTF TRBV18 - TRBJ1-2 TRBD1
TGCGCCAGCAGCCCCACATCGGGACTAGCGGGGGAAGAGACCCAGTACTTC CASSPTSGLAGEETQYF TRBV5-1 - TRBJ2-5 TRBD2
TGTGCCAGCAGTGTATACAATGAGCAGTTCTTC CASSVYNEQFF TRBV2 - TRBJ2-1 -
TGTGCCAGTAGTATATCATTAGGAGGAACAAGACCCTACGAGCAGTACTTC CASSISLGGTRPYEQYF TRBV19 - TRBJ2-7 -
TGTGCCAGCAGTTTCCGGCGGACAGGGATCACCGGGGAGCTGTTTTTT CASSFRRTGITGELFF TRBV27 - TRBJ2-2 TRBD1
TGTGCTAGTGGTTCAGGATGGGACAGCACCGGGGAGCTGTTTTTT CASGSGWDSTGELFF TRBV12-5 - TRBJ2-2 TRBD1
TGTGCCAGCAGTTTCCAAGTAGCGGGAGAATCTTCGAGATCCTACAATGAGCAGTTCTTC CASSFQVAGESSRSYNEQFF TRBV28 - TRBJ2-1 TRBD2
TGTGCCAGTAGTTCGGCTAGCGGGAGTGGGGCCAATGAGCAGTTCTTC CASSSASGSGANEQFF TRBV19 - TRBJ2-1 TRBD2
TGTGCCAGCAGGGACTCCGGGACAGGGGACACTGAAGCTTTCTTT CASRDSGTGDTEAFF TRBV6-6 - TRBJ1-1 TRBD1
TGTGCCAGCAGCAGGTCGTTCCAGAACACTGAAGCTTTCTTT CASSRSFQNTEAFF TRBV27 - TRBJ1-1 -
TGTGCCAGCAGCTTAGTAGAAGGGTACGGCCATGAGCAGTTCTTC CASSLVEGYGHEQFF TRBV7-2 - TRBJ2-1 -
TGTGCCACCAGCAGAGATGTGAAACAGGGGATTTTCACTGAAGCTTTCTTT CATSRDVKQGIFTEAFF TRBV15 - TRBJ1-1 TRBD1
TGTGCCAGCAGGGAATCGACAGGGGTTCACACTGAAGCTTTCTTT CASRESTGVHTEAFF TRBV6-1 - TRBJ1-1 TRBD1
TGCAGCGTTGAGAGCGCAGGGAGAGTAATTGTTGGGACCCAGTACTTC CSVESAGRVIVGTQYF TRBV29-1 - TRBJ2-5 -
TGTGCCAGTAGTATCCGAGGGCAGGGAACCGGGGAGCTGTTTTTT CASSIRGQGTGELFF TRBV19 once TRBJ2-2 -
TGTGCCAGCAGCGCCGAGGGGGTTTCCAAAAACATTCAGTACTTC CASSAEGVSKNIQYF TRBV9 - TRBJ2-4 -
TGTGCCAGCAGCTTGGACAGGCTCTCCTACAATGAGCAGTTCTTC CASSLDRLSYNEQFF TRBV5-4 - TRBJ2-1 -
TGTGCCATCAGGAGACAGTTCGAAGGAAACACCATATATTTT CAIRRQFEGNTIYF TRBV10-3 - TRBJ1-3 -
TGTGCCAGCAGAGTGACAGAAGCGAACACTGAAGCTTTCTTT CASRVTEANTEAFF TRBV2 - TRBJ1-1 -
TGTGCCAGCAGCCCACCCCCTTCTGAAGCTTTCTTT CASSPPPSEAFF TRBV7-2 once TRBJ1-1 -
TGCAGCGCACAAGGACAGGGGGGGTACGAGCAGTACTTC CSAQGQGGYEQYF TRBV29-1 - TRBJ2-7 TRBD1